This T cell receptor beta chain was recovered during a study of blood T cell repertoires in COVID-19. Study in general: Specimens from acute and convalescent COVID-19 originated in the United States, Italy and Spain.

The V segment lost 7 bases and the J segment 6 bases; nucleotides outside the gene matches: 14. Germline CDR1 reads KGHDR; CDR2 reads SFDVKD. This CDR3 region has 17 residues. Original data processing: Reference gene primer amplification yielded estimated nucleated cell counts. Sequenced by immunoSEQ multiplex PCR; TCRdb stores in-frame clones only, minus some. V and J calls and clone size come straight from that table; D and trimming were deduced from the DNA. The sample has approximately 170,000 clones; approximately 82% are singletons. The receptor was derived from a woman aged 70-85 years who had recovered from COVID-19. The V and J genes are TRBV24-1 and TRBJ2-1, with TRBD1 matching 10 bases. The sample comprised peripheral blood. The CDR3 nucleotides read TGTGCCACCAGCGATCCCAGGGGGACAGGGGTGCCCAATGAGCAGTTCTTC. It yields the protein CATSDPRGTGVPNEQFF.